This is a list of T cell receptor beta chains from one sample in a study of shared clonotypes between healthy human individuals. Produced via immunoSEQ multiplex PCR; TCRdb's table is partial and in-frame only. The sample consists of fewer than 600,000 clones, roughly 79% of them appearing once. The sequencing sample was made of PBMCs. These receptors originate from a woman in her 40s in good health. Some clones in this sample may be carry-over from other donors' samples. CDR3s include the opening cysteine and the closing phenylalanine or tryptophan. A D gene is named only where the DNA matches it firmly. Only part of the rows carry a size: once, few, many, or a class if the clone is expanded.

>TRBJ1-1|TRBV30|TRBD1|-
TGTGCCTGGAGTGTGACAGGGGCGTGGACTGAAGCTTTCTTT
CAWSVTGAWTEAFF
>TRBJ2-7|TRBV15|TRBD1|-
TGTGCCACCAGCAGAGACCCGACAGGGCTCGAGCAGTACTTC
CATSRDPTGLEQYF
>TRBJ2-7|TRBV7-9|TRBD2|-
TGTGCCAGCAGCTTTGGACTAGCCTACGAGCAGTACTTC
CASSFGLAYEQYF
>TRBJ1-5|TRBV10-3|TRBD1|-
TGTGCCATCAGTGCAGGGGGGGATCAGCCCCAGCATTTT
CAISAGGDQPQHF
>TRBJ2-7|TRBV28|TRBD2|-
TGTGCCAGCAGTTCCCTCCCCCGGGCTAGCGGCCCCTACGAGCAGTACTTC
CASSSLPRASGPYEQYF
>TRBJ2-1|TRBV7-8|TRBD2|few
TGTGCCAGCAGCTTTAATCGACTAGCGGGGGACAATGAGCAGTTCTTC
CASSFNRLAGDNEQFF
>TRBJ2-1|TRBV7-8|-|-
TGTGCCAGCAGCTTACGGGGCCTTAATGAGCAGTTCTTC
CASSLRGLNEQFF
>TRBJ2-2|TRBV15|-|once
TGTGCCACCACCTCGGGGGAGCGGACCGGGGAGCTGTTTTTT
CATTSGERTGELFF
>TRBJ1-1|TRBV5-4|TRBD1|-
TGTGCCAGCAGCTCAACAGGGGTGGCTGAAGCTTTCTTT
CASSSTGVAEAFF
>TRBJ2-7|TRBV11-2|TRBD1|many
TGTGCCAGCAGCAAGGACAGGGCGATCTACGAGCAGTACTTC
CASSKDRAIYEQYF
>TRBJ2-1|TRBV30|TRBD1|-
TGTGCCTGGAGTTCCACAGGGGGTTCCTACAATGAGCAGTTCTTC
CAWSSTGGSYNEQFF
>TRBJ2-2|TRBV11-2|-|-
TGTGCCAGCAGCCCAACGGCCGTAACCGGGGAGCTGTTTTTT
CASSPTAVTGELFF
>TRBJ2-2|TRBV7-9|-|-
TGTGCCAGCAGCTTAGGAGGGCGAAATACCGGGGAGCTGTTTTTT
CASSLGGRNTGELFF
>TRBJ2-7|TRBV30|-|-
TGTGCCTGGAGTTGGGGAGGGGGACGGGACGAGCAGTACTTC
CAWSWGGGRDEQYF
>TRBJ2-1|TRBV12-5|-|-
TGTGCTAGTGCCTCCAGTCTTTCAAATGAGCAGTTCTTC
CASASSLSNEQFF
>TRBJ2-7|TRBV9|TRBD2|-
TGTGCCAGCAGCGCCGACCTAGCGGGAGTTCGAGAGCAGTACTTC
CASSADLAGVREQYF
>TRBJ2-2|TRBV10-2|TRBD2|-
TGCGCCAGCAGGGGACTAGCGGGAGGGGGCACCGGGGAGCTGTTTTTT
CASRGLAGGGTGELFF
>TRBJ1-2|TRBV4-1|TRBD1|-
TGCGCCAGCAGCCAGGGAACAGGGGGTGGCTACACCTTC
CASSQGTGGGYTF
>TRBJ2-7|TRBV19|-|few
TGTGCCAGTAGTACGGGACAAAACTCCTACGAGCAGTACTTC
CASSTGQNSYEQYF
>TRBJ2-1|TRBV12-5|-|-
TGTGCTAGTGGTTTGGGTACTACCAATGAGCAGTTCTTC
CASGLGTTNEQFF
>TRBJ1-2|TRBV6-5|-|-
TGTGCCAGCAGTTACAAACCGGCAGCCCAATATGGCTACACCTTC
CASSYKPAAQYGYTF
>TRBJ1-5|TRBV7-6|TRBD1|-
TGTGCCAGCAGCCGTGGACAGGGAGATGCATCGGCCCAGCATTTT
CASSRGQGDASAQHF
>TRBJ2-3|TRBV4-2|TRBD2|few
TGTGCCAGCAGCCAAGATAGGACTAGCGGGAGTCTTGATACGCAGTATTTT
CASSQDRTSGSLDTQYF
>TRBJ1-5|TRBV2|-|-
TGTGCCAGCAGTACCAGGGACAAGGGTAGCAATCAGCCCCAGCATTTT
CASSTRDKGSNQPQHF
>TRBJ1-3|TRBV25-1|-|-
TGTGCCAGCATGGATCGGGGTCTTATTGGAAACACCATATATTTT
CASMDRGLIGNTIYF
>TRBJ2-2|TRBV5-1|TRBD2|-
TGCGCCAGCAGCTTGACGGGACTAGCGAACACCGGGGAGCTGTTTTTT
CASSLTGLANTGELFF
>TRBJ2-1|TRBV20-1|-|few
TGCAGTGCTAATAGCTTCAATGAGCAGTTCTTC
CSANSFNEQFF
>TRBJ2-5|TRBV2|-|-
TGTGCCAGCAGTCGGGGCAATGAAGAGACCCAGTACTTC
CASSRGNEETQYF
>TRBJ2-2|TRBV19|TRBD1|-
TGTGCCAGTAGACAGGGGTCAGGGGCGTCCGGGGAGCTGTTTTTT
CASRQGSGASGELFF
>TRBJ1-2|TRBV6-5|-|few
TGTGCCAGCAGCCCACGACTATACCCTTATGGCTACACCTTC
CASSPRLYPYGYTF
>TRBJ2-2|TRBV5-8|-|few
TGTGCCAGCAGCTTTGCTGGCACCGGGGAGCTGTTTTTT
CASSFAGTGELFF
>TRBJ2-7|TRBV7-9|-|-
TGTGCCAGCAGCCAGGGGGGGCAGGGAGTTTCGGCGTACGAGCAGTACTTC
CASSQGGQGVSAYEQYF
>TRBJ2-1|TRBV28|-|-
TGTGCCAGCAGTGTCCCGGGACGCTCCTCGCATGAGCAGTTCTTC
CASSVPGRSSHEQFF
>TRBJ2-3|TRBV5-1|TRBD1|-
TGCGCCAGCAGCCTGGGACAGGGAGGCACAGATACGCAGTATTTT
CASSLGQGGTDTQYF
>TRBJ2-7|TRBV27|-|-
TGTGCCAGCAGTTTCGCGGGGTCCTACGAGCAGTACTTC
CASSFAGSYEQYF
>TRBJ2-7|TRBV10-2|TRBD1|-
TGCGCCAGCAGTGAGTCCGGGACAGGGAATAGGGAGTACTTC
CASSESGTGNREYF
>TRBJ2-5|TRBV30|TRBD2|-
TGTGCCTGGGACCCTAGCGGGAGTGCGGCAGAGACCCAGTACTTC
CAWDPSGSAAETQYF
>TRBJ2-1|TRBV9|TRBD1|few
TGTGCCAGCAGCTCACAGGGGGATGCCTACAATGAGCAGTTCTTC
CASSSQGDAYNEQFF
>TRBJ2-1|TRBV7-3|-|once
TGTGCCAGCAGCTTAACGACCCTAGAGGGCGAGCAGTTCTTC
CASSLTTLEGEQFF
>TRBJ2-3|TRBV4-2|-|-
TGTGCCAGCAGCCAAGGGGTTCCAGGGGGGATCTCAGATACGCAGTATTTT
CASSQGVPGGISDTQYF
>TRBJ2-7|TRBV2|-|few
TGTGCCAGCAGTGTCCGACAAGGATACGAGCAGTACTTC
CASSVRQGYEQYF
>TRBJ1-1|TRBV5-6|-|-
TGTGCCAGCATCCCCCCCGTGGGGGTGAACACTGAAGCTTTCTTT
CASIPPVGVNTEAFF
>TRBJ2-4|TRBV6-5|TRBD1|-
TGTGCCAGCAGGCCGACAGGGCTCCAGAACATTCAGTACTTC
CASRPTGLQNIQYF
>TRBJ2-5|TRBV4-1|-|-
TGCGCCAGCAGCCCTTATGTGGGGGAGACCCAGTACTTC
CASSPYVGETQYF
>TRBJ1-2|TRBV5-6|-|once
TGTGCCAGCAGCCTCCCCTTGTTCCGACAGGACTACTATGGCTACACCTTC
CASSLPLFRQDYYGYTF
>TRBJ2-3|TRBV29-1|TRBD2|-
TGCAGCGTTGAACCAAGCGGGAGGACAGATACGCAGTATTTT
CSVEPSGRTDTQYF
>TRBJ1-4|TRBV4-1|-|-
TGCGCCAGCAGCCAAGATCGGGCAGGGGTCGAAAAACTGTTTTTT
CASSQDRAGVEKLFF
>TRBJ2-1|TRBV29-1|TRBD2|-
TGCAGCGTGCGGGATTACGGGACTAGCCGCGAGCCGTTCTTC
CSVRDYGTSREPFF
>TRBJ1-1|TRBV6-1|-|-
TGTGCCAGCAGTGTGAGCGGGATCACTGAAGCTTTCTTT
CASSVSGITEAFF
>TRBJ2-5|TRBV15|-|-
TGTGCCACCAGCAGAGAGCGGCGCCAAGAGACCCAGTACTTC
CATSRERRQETQYF
>TRBJ1-2|TRBV28|TRBD1|once
TGTGCCAGCAGTCCACGACAGGGGGCAGTAGCTGGCTACACCTTC
CASSPRQGAVAGYTF
>TRBJ2-7|TRBV4-2|TRBD1|-
TGTGCCAGCAGCCAAACTCGGGACAGGGGGTATCACGAGCAGTACTTC
CASSQTRDRGYHEQYF
>TRBJ2-2|TRBV6-5|-|-
TGTGCCAGCCGCCGGGCGCGTGGGGAGCTGTTTTTT
CASRRARGELFF